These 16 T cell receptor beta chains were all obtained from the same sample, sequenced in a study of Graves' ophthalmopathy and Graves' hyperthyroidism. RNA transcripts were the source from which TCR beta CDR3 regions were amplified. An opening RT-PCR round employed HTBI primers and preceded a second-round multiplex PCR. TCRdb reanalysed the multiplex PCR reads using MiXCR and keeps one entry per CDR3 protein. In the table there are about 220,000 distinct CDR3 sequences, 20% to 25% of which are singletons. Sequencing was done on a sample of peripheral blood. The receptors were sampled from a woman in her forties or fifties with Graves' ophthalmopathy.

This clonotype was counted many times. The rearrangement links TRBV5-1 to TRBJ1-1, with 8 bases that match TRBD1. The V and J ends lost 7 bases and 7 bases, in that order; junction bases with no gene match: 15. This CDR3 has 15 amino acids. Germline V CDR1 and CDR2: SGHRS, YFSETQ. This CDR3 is CASRGGDRRYGEAFF. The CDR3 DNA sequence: TGCGCCAGCCGAGGAGGGGACAGGCGGTACGGTGAAGCTTTCTTT.

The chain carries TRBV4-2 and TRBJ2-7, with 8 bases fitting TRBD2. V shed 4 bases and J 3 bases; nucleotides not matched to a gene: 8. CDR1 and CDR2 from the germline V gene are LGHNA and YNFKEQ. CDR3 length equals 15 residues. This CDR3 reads CASSLRSSGNYEQYF. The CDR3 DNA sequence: TGTGCCAGCAGCCTTCGAAGTAGCGGGAACTACGAGCAGTACTTC.

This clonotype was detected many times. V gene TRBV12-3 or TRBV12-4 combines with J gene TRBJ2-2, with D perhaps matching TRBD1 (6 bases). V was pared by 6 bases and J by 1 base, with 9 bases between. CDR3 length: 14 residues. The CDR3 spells CASRLTGNTGELFF. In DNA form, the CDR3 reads TGTGCCAGCAGGCTGACAGGGAACACCGGGGAGCTGTTTTTT.

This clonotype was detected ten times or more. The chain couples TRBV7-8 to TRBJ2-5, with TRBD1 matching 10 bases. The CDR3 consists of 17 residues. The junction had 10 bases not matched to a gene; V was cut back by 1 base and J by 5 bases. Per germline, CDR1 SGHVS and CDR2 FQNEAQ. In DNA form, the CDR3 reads TGTGCCAGCAGCTTAGGGTTTGGACAGGGGGACGGGGAGACCCAGTACTTC. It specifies CASSLGFGQGDGETQYF.

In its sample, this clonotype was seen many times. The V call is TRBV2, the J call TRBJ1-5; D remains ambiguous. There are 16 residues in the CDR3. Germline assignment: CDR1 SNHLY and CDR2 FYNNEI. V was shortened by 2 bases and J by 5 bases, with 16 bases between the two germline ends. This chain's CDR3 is CASSERSPRADQPQHF. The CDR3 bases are TGTGCCAGCAGTGAAAGGTCTCCGAGGGCCGATCAGCCCCAGCATTTT.

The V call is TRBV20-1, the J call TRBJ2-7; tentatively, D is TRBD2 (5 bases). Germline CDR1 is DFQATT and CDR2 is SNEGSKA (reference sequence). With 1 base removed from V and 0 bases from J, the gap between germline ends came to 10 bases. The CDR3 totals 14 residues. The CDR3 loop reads CSARVPGSSYEQYF. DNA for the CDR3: TGCAGTGCTAGAGTACCGGGGTCCTCCTACGAGCAGTACTTC.

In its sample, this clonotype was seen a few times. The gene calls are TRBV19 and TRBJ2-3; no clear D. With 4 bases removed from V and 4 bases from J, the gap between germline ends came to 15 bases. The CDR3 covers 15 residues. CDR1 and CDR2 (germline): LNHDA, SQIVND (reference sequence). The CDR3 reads CASSTTFGWADTQYF. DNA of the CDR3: TGTGCCAGTAGTACTACTTTTGGCTGGGCAGATACGCAGTATTTT.

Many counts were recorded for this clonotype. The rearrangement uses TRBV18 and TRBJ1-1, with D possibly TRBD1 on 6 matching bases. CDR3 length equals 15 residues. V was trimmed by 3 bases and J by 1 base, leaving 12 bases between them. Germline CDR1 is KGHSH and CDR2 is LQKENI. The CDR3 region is CASSPLRDKNTEAFF. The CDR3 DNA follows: TGTGCCAGCTCACCTCTGAGGGACAAGAACACTGAAGCTTTCTTT.

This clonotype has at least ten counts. CDR3: CASKGREGTEAFF. CDR3 bases: TGTGCCAGCAAGGGAAGGGAGGGCACTGAAGCTTTCTTT. The J gene is TRBJ1-1, the V gene TRBV12-3 or TRBV12-4; no firm D call. The CDR3 has 13 amino acids. Trimming took off 7 bases at V and 4 bases at J, with 13 bases between the two ends.

DNA for the CDR3: TGCGCCAGCAGCTTGGCGGACCCGAACACCGGGGAGCTGTTTTTT. This encodes CASSLADPNTGELFF. This chain joins TRBV5-1 and TRBJ2-2, with D hard to call. CDR3 size: 15 residues. V lost 0 bases and J 0 bases, leaving 6 bases between the germline ends. Germline CDR1 reads SGHRS; CDR2 reads YFSETQ.

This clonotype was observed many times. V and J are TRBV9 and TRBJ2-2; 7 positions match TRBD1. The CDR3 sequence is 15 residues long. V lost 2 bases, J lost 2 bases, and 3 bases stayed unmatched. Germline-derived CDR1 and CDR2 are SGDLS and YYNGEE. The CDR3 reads CASSVRDRNTGELFF. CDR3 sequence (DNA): TGTGCCAGCAGCGTCCGGGACAGAAACACCGGGGAGCTGTTTTTT.

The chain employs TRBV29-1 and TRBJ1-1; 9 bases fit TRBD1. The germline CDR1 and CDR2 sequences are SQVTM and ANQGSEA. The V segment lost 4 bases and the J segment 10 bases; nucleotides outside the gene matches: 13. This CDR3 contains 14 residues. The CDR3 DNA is TGCAGCGTTGTTTCCGGACAGGGGAACGAGGGAGCTTTCTTT. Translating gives CSVVSGQGNEGAFF.

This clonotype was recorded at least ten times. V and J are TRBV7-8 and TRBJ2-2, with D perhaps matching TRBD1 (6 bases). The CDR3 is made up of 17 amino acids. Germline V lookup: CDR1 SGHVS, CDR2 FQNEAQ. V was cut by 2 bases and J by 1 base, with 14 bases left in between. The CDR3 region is CASSLKNRAMNTGELFF. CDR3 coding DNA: TGTGCCAGCAGCTTAAAGAACAGGGCGATGAACACCGGGGAGCTGTTTTTT.

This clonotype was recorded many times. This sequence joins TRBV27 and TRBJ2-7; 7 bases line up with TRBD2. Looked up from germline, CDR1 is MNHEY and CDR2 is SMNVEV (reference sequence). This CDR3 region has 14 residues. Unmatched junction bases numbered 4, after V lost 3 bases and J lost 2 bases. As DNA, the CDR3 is TGTGCCAGCAGTTTTAGTCGGGAGGCCTACGAGCAGTACTTC. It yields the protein CASSFSREAYEQYF.

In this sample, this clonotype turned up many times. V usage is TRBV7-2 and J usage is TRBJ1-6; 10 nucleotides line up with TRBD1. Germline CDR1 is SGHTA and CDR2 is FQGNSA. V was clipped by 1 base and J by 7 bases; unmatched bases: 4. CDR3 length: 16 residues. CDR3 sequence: CASSLGTGGSNSPLHF. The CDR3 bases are TGTGCCAGCAGCTTAGGGACAGGGGGGAGCAATTCACCCCTCCACTTT.

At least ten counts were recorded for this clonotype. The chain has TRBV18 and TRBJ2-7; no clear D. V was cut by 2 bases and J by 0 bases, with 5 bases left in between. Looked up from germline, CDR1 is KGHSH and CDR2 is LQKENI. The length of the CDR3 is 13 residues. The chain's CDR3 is CASSPLVSYEQYF. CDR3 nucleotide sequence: TGTGCCAGCTCACCATTGGTCTCCTACGAGCAGTACTTC.